Each of the 19 T cell receptor beta chains below was sequenced from the same sample in a study of T-cell reconstitution after alpha-beta-depleted transplantation in children. The library targeted TCRbeta and was prepared with unique molecular identifiers. In TCRdb, the PCR reads were re-called with MiXCR into one record per CDR3 protein. The sample has 150,000 to 200,000 distinct CDR3 sequences, roughly 6.3% seen once. Material: PBMCs, obtained before TCRalphabeta/CD19-depleted stem cell transplant. Receptors originate from a girl under three years old with combined immunodeficiency, due to receive a stem cell transplant.

This clonotype was detected many times. This sequence joins TRBV4-1 and TRBJ2-5; D perhaps matches TRBD2 (5 bases). Trimming took off 1 base at V and 2 bases at J, with 17 bases between the two ends. The CDR3 runs 17 residues. Germline V gives CDR1 MGHRA, CDR2 YSYEKL. The CDR3 region has the DNA TGCGCCAGCAGCCAAGGCACGTTGTGGACTCGACAAGAGACCCAGTACTTC. Translating it yields CASSQGTLWTRQETQYF.

Many counts were recorded for this clonotype. The chain employs TRBV9 and TRBJ2-7; TRBD1 matches 10 bases. J was trimmed by 3 bases and V by 0 bases; bases with no gene match: 3. CDR1 is SGDLS, CDR2 YYNGEE, per germline. The CDR3 has 15 residues. CDR3 DNA: TGTGCCAGCAGCGTAGCCGGACAGGGGGACTACGAGCAGTACTTC. Translating gives CASSVAGQGDYEQYF.

This clonotype was observed at least ten times. The chain joins TRBV19 to TRBJ1-1; 8 bases match TRBD1. Trimming at V came to 7 bases and at J to 4 bases, leaving 5 bases not matched to a gene. This CDR3 comprises 13 residues. Germline V gene lookup returns CDR1 LNHDA and CDR2 SQIVND (reference sequence). The CDR3 DNA is TGTGCCAGTACGCAGGGGGCGGTCACTGAAGCTTTCTTT. This codes for CASTQGAVTEAFF.

This clonotype is medium-sized by share. This chain connects TRBV13 to TRBJ2-1, with D unresolved. CDR1 PRHDT and CDR2 FYEKMQ come from the germline V gene (reference sequence). This CDR3 has 13 residues. Deletions cut 2 bases from V and 8 bases from J, with 10 bases between. CDR3 nucleotides: TGTGCCAGCAGCTTACGCAGTACCCATGAGCAGTTCTTC. Translated, it gives CASSLRSTHEQFF.

This clonotype was counted ten times or more. V gene TRBV6-1 combines with J gene TRBJ2-5, with unresolved D. The CDR3 covers 15 residues. Germline V CDR1 and CDR2: MNHNS, SASEGT. The germline V and J ends were trimmed by 3 bases and 1 base, with 12 bases remaining between them. The CDR3 protein is CASSDVGLGQETQYF. The CDR3 DNA reads TGTGCCAGCAGTGATGTAGGCTTAGGCCAAGAGACCCAGTACTTC.

This clonotype came up many times. The rearrangement joins TRBV12-3 or TRBV12-4 to TRBJ1-4; possible D gene TRBD1, 5 bases. The V and J ends lost 3 bases and 8 bases respectively, with 16 bases between them. CDR3 length equals 15 residues. The CDR3, as DNA: TGTGCCAGCAGTTTTACTCCCTCGGGGGAGGAAAAACTGTTTTTT. It codes for CASSFTPSGEEKLFF.

This clonotype was found many times. V usage is TRBV7-3 and J usage is TRBJ1-3; TRBD1 matches at 7 bases. V lost 5 bases, J lost 4 bases, and 8 bases stayed unmatched. The CDR3 contains 15 residues. Looked up from germline, CDR1 is SGHTA and CDR2 is FQGTGA. Written as DNA, the CDR3 is TGTGCCAGCAGCATCTGGACAGGCAAAGGAAACACCATATATTTT. Translation gives CASSIWTGKGNTIYF.

V gene TRBV12-3 or TRBV12-4 combines with J gene TRBJ1-2; 7 bases line up with TRBD1. With V trimmed by 5 bases and J by 4 bases, 4 bases remained unmatched. The CDR3 is made up of 13 amino acids. CDR3 loop: CASSPDRLYGYTF. CDR3 in DNA: TGTGCCAGCAGTCCGGACAGGCTCTATGGCTACACCTTC.

This chain uses TRBV10-3 with TRBJ1-3; tentatively, D is TRBD1 (5 bases). The CDR3 contains 16 residues. The V gene's germline CDR1 is ENHRY and CDR2 SYGVKD. Trimming removed 4 bases at V and 0 bases at J, with 13 bases between. This CDR3 reads CAISGPGLSSGNTIYF. CDR3 nucleotide sequence: TGTGCCATCAGTGGACCGGGACTGAGCTCTGGAAACACCATATATTTT.

The chain employs TRBV7-2 and TRBJ2-7; TRBD2 matches 7 bases. The CDR3 length is 16 residues. CDR1 is SGHTA, CDR2 FQGNSA, per germline. Losses at the gene ends were 3 bases for V and 6 bases for J; bases not matched to a gene: 14. CDR3 protein: CASSFPAGVSSPEQYF. The CDR3 nucleotides read TGTGCCAGCAGCTTTCCGGCGGGGGTCAGTAGTCCCGAGCAGTACTTC. Combining the CDR3 with reference TRBV7-2 and TRBJ2-7 gives the whole variable domain GAGVSQSPSNKVTEKGKDVELRCDPISGHTALYWYRQSLGQGLEFLIYFQGNSAPDKSGLPSDRFSAERTGGSVSTLTIQRTQQEDSAVYLCASSFPAGVSSPEQYFGPGTRLTVT.

This clonotype was seen only a few times. The rearrangement joins TRBV20-1 to TRBJ1-2, with D tentatively TRBD1 (5 bases). V gave up 4 bases and J gave up 7 bases, with 16 bases separating them. The CDR3 has 13 amino acids. Germline CDR1 and CDR2: DFQATT and SNEGSKA (reference sequence). The chain's CDR3 is CSATDTLNIGYTF. CDR3 nucleotide sequence: TGCAGTGCTACGGACACCCTGAATATTGGCTACACCTTC.

This clonotype was seen many times. The V gene is TRBV20-1, the J gene TRBJ2-7; unclear D gene. Looked up from germline, CDR1 is DFQATT and CDR2 is SNEGSKA (reference sequence). The CDR3 spans 11 residues. V dropped 7 bases and J dropped 0 bases, with 7 bases sitting between them. This CDR3 reads CSVIDSYEQYF. The CDR3, as DNA: TGCAGTGTAATTGACTCCTACGAGCAGTACTTC.

This clonotype came up many times. The J gene is TRBJ2-1, the V gene TRBV5-1; 8 positions agree with TRBD2. The V gene end was trimmed by 1 base and the J gene end by 3 bases; junction bases not matched to a gene: 0. The CDR3 is 14 amino acids. Germline CDR1 reads SGHRS; CDR2 reads YFSETQ. CDR3 region: CASSLRGGYNEQFF. The DNA of the CDR3 is TGCGCCAGCAGCTTGCGGGGGGGCTACAATGAGCAGTTCTTC. Full variable domain (remainder filled in from reference TRBV5-1 and TRBJ2-1): KAGVTQTPRYLIKTRGQQVTLSCSPISGHRSVSWYQQTPGQGLQFLFEYFSETQRNKGNFPGRFSGRQFSNSRSEMNVSTLELGDSALYLCASSLRGGYNEQFFGPGTRLTVL.

This clonotype showed up many times. This rearrangement joins TRBV6-2 or TRBV6-3 to TRBJ2-1, with 8 bases lining up with TRBD1. V dropped 0 bases and J dropped 8; count of bases not matched to a gene: 15. Germline CDR1 and CDR2: MNHEY and SVGEGT. There are 18 residues in the CDR3. The DNA of the CDR3 is TGTGCCAGCAGTTACTCCTCGAGACAGGGGACGGGGTGGTATGAGCAGTTCTTC. Amino acid sequence: CASSYSSRQGTGWYEQFF.

This clonotype was counted ten times or more. The chain recombines TRBV7-9 with TRBJ1-5, with D tentatively TRBD1 (5 bases). Between the trimmed V and J ends, which lost 5 bases and 2 bases, there was a span of 19 bases. Germline CDR1 reads SEHNR; CDR2 reads FQNEAQ (reference sequence). The CDR3 has 17 residues. The CDR3 sequence: CASSPLRWGRGNQPQHF. CDR3 nucleotides: TGTGCCAGCAGCCCCCTTAGGTGGGGGAGGGGCAATCAGCCCCAGCATTTT.

In this sample, this clonotype turned up a few times. The chain combines TRBV3-1 with TRBJ2-5; 11 bases agree with TRBD2. The CDR3 contains 16 residues. V lost 4 bases and J lost 7; bases outside the gene matches: 11. The germline CDR1 and CDR2 sequences are LGHDT and YNNKEL (reference sequence). CDR3 sequence reads: CASSPEPGLAVGTQYF. The DNA of the CDR3 is TGTGCCAGCAGCCCAGAGCCGGGACTAGCGGTGGGGACCCAGTACTTC.

This clonotype was observed a handful of times. The V and J genes are TRBV6-1 and TRBJ1-2, with D perhaps TRBD1 (6 bases). Germline values: CDR1 MNHNS, CDR2 SASEGT. Trimming took off 5 bases at V and 8 bases at J, with 15 bases between the two ends. The length of the CDR3 is 13 residues. This CDR3 is CASSPPDRPGYTF. As DNA, the CDR3 is TGTGCCAGCAGTCCCCCGGACAGACCCGGCTACACCTTC.

This clonotype was observed at least ten times. The genes are TRBV16 and TRBJ2-1; D possibly corresponds to TRBD2 (5 bases). V lost 3 bases and J 0 bases, leaving 12 bases between the germline ends. Per germline, CDR1 KGHSY and CDR2 FQNENV. This CDR3 comprises 16 residues. CDR3 residues: CASSQPRAPSYNEQFF. CDR3 DNA sequence: TGTGCCAGCAGCCAGCCGCGGGCACCCTCCTACAATGAGCAGTTCTTC.

This clonotype was observed a few times. The V and J genes are TRBV4-3 and TRBJ2-5; 8 bases agree with TRBD1. V was pared by 2 bases and J by 5 bases, with 4 bases of the junction left unmatched. The CDR3 runs to 14 residues. Germline V gene data show CDR1 as LGHNA and CDR2 as YSLEER. The CDR3 DNA reads as TGCGCCAGCAGCCAACAGGGGGCTTGGGAGACCCAGTACTTC. Encoded protein: CASSQQGAWETQYF.